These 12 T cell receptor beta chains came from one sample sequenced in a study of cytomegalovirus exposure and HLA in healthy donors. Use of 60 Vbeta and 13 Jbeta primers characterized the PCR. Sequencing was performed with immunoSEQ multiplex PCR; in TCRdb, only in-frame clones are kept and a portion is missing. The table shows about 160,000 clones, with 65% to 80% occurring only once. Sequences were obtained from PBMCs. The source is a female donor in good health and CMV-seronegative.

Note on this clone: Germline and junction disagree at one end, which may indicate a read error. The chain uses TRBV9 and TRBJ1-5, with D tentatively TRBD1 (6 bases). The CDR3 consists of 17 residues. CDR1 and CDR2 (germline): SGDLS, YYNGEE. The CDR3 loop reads CASSVGGGEDSNRPQHF. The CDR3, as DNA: TGTGCCAGCAGCGTAGGAGGGGGAGAGGATAGCAATCGGCCCCAGCATTTT.

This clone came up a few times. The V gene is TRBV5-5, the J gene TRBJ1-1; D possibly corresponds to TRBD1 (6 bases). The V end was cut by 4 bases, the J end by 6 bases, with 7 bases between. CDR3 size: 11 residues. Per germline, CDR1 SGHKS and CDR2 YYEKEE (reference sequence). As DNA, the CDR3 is TGTGCCAGCAGCCCAGGGGCTGAAGCTTTCTTT. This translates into CASSPGAEAFF.

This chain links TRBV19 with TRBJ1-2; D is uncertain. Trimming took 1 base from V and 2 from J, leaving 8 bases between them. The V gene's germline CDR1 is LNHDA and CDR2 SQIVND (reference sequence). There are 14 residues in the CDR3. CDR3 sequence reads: CASSIGSRNYGYTF. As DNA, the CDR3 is TGTGCCAGTAGTATAGGGTCCAGGAACTATGGCTACACCTTC.

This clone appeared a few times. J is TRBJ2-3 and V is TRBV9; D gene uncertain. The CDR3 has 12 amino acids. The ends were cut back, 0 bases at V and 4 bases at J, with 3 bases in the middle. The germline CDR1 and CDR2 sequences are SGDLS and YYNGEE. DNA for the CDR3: TGTGCCAGCAGCGTAGCTTCAGATACGCAGTATTTT. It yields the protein CASSVASDTQYF.

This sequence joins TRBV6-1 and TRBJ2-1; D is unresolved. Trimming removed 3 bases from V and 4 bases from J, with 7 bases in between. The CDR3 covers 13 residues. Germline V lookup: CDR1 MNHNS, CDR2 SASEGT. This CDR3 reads CASSESLYNEQFF. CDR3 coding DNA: TGTGCCAGCAGTGAGAGTCTATACAATGAGCAGTTCTTC.

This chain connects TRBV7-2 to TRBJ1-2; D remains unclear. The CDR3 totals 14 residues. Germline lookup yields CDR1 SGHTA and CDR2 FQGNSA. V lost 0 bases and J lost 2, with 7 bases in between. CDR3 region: CASSLASANYGYTF. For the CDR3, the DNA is TGTGCCAGCAGCTTAGCATCCGCGAACTATGGCTACACCTTC.

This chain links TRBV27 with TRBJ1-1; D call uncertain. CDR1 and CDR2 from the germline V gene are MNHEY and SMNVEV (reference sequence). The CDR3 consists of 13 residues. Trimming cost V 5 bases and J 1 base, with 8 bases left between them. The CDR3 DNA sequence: TGTGCCAGCAGTAGAAGACAGAACACTGAAGCTTTCTTT. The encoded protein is CASSRRQNTEAFF.

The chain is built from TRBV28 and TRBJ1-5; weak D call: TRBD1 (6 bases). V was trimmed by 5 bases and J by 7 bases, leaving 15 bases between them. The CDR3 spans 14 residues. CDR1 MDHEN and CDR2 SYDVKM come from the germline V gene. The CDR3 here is CASSPPQGGQPQHF. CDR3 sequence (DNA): TGTGCCAGCAGTCCCCCACAGGGCGGCCAGCCCCAGCATTTT.

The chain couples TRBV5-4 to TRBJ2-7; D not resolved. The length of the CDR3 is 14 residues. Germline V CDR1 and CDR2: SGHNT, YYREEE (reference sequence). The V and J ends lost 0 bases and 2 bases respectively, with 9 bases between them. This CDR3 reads CASSLDGGTYEQYF. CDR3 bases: TGTGCCAGCAGCTTGGATGGCGGCACCTACGAGCAGTACTTC.

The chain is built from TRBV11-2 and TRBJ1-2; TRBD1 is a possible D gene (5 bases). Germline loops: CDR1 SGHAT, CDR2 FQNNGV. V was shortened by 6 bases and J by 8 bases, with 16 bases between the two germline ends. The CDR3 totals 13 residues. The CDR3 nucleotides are TGTGCCAGCAGTTCGGCGGGGGGGGTAGGCTACACCTTC. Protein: CASSSAGGVGYTF.

The CDR3 is CASSLDGNNQPQHF. CDR3 sequence (DNA): TGTGCCAGCAGCTTAGACGGGAACAATCAGCCCCAGCATTTT. The chain recombines TRBV7-8 with TRBJ1-5, with D uncertain. CDR1 is SGHVS, CDR2 FQNEAQ, per germline. Trimming pared 1 base from V and 3 bases from J, leaving 7 bases between. The CDR3 runs 14 residues.

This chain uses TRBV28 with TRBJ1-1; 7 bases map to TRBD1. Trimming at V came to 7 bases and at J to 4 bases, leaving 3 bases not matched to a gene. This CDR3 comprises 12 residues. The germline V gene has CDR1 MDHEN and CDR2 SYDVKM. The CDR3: CASTPGGTEAFF. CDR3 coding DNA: TGTGCCAGCACCCCAGGGGGCACTGAAGCTTTCTTT.